Below are 19 T cell receptor beta chains sequenced from a single sample in a study of T cell responses to AZD1222 COVID-19 vaccine. The protocol was immunoSEQ multiplex PCR, while the TCRdb copy is restricted to in-frame clones and leaves out a portion. Among tens of thousands of clones listed, around 90% were seen once. The starting material was peripheral blood, obtained on day 0 of AZD1222 vaccination. The receptor set was obtained from an adult in good health.

CDR3 DNA sequence: TGTGCCAGCAGCTTGGACAGGCTTATGAAGAGCTCCTACAATGAGCAGTTCTTC. It translates to CASSLDRLMKSSYNEQFF. J is TRBJ2-1 and V is TRBV5-6, with D possibly matching TRBD1 (5 bases). Germline lookup yields CDR1 SGHDT and CDR2 YYEEEE. The CDR3 loop spans 18 amino acids. V dropped 0 bases and J dropped 0 bases, with 16 bases sitting between them. Full variable domain (outside the CDR3, taken from reference TRBV5-6 and TRBJ2-1): DAGVTQSPTHLIKTRGQQVTLRCSPKSGHDTVSWYQQALGQGPQFIFQYYEEEERQRGNFPDRFSGHQFPNYSSELNVNALLLGDSALYLCASSLDRLMKSSYNEQFFGPGTRLTVL.

This chain uses TRBV7-9 with TRBJ2-7; D gene uncertain. V gave up 1 base and J gave up 4 bases, with 11 bases separating them. Germline loops: CDR1 SEHNR, CDR2 FQNEAQ (reference sequence). This CDR3 region has 14 residues. The chain's CDR3 is CASSLDSAPYEQYF. The DNA of the CDR3 is TGTGCCAGCAGCTTAGATAGTGCTCCGTACGAGCAGTACTTC.

This sequence joins TRBV19 and TRBJ2-7, with TRBD1 matching 7 bases. Germline CDR1 reads LNHDA; CDR2 reads SQIVND (reference sequence). The length of the CDR3 is 14 residues. The ends lost 7 bases at V and 2 bases at J; junction bases unmatched: 8. CDR3 bases: TGTGCCAGTACCCCCCGGGACAGAGCCTACGAGCAGTACTTC. Translating it yields CASTPRDRAYEQYF.

The chain joins TRBV3-1 (or the pseudogene TRBV3-2) to TRBJ1-1; weak D call: TRBD1 (6 bases). This CDR3 contains 15 residues. The V and J ends lost 6 bases and 6 bases respectively, with 20 bases between them. From germline, CDR1 is LGHDT and CDR2 YNNKEL (reference sequence). Here the CDR3 reads CASRTSGNGGAEAFF. The CDR3, as DNA: TGTGCCAGCAGAACAAGTGGGAACGGGGGCGCTGAAGCTTTCTTT.

This clone has a single count. V usage is TRBV2 and J usage is TRBJ1-5; 8 bases align to TRBD1. The CDR3 has 15 amino acids. Germline CDR1 SNHLY, CDR2 FYNNEI. J was trimmed by 6 bases and V by 6 bases; bases with no gene match: 10. The CDR3 spells CASSVGAGGLQPQHF. In nucleotides, the CDR3 is TGTGCCAGCAGCGTGGGGGCAGGGGGCCTTCAGCCCCAGCATTTT.

J is TRBJ1-6 and V is TRBV7-2; no clear D gene. The germline V gene has CDR1 SGHTA and CDR2 FQGNSA. This CDR3 has 13 amino acids. Trimming removed 3 bases at V and 11 bases at J, with 11 bases between. CDR3 sequence: CASSFGGQTPLHF. The CDR3 nucleotides read TGTGCCAGCAGCTTCGGCGGGCAAACACCCCTCCACTTT.

This chain joins TRBV4-1 and TRBJ2-1; 7 nucleotides align to TRBD1. The germline CDR1 and CDR2 sequences are MGHRA and YSYEKL. J gave up 2 bases and V 1 base, and 2 bases lay outside the gene matches. The length of the CDR3 is 15 residues. CDR3 protein: CASSQGTGTYNEQFF. The DNA for the CDR3 is TGCGCCAGCAGCCAAGGGACAGGAACCTACAATGAGCAGTTCTTC.

The chain links TRBV12-3 or TRBV12-4 to TRBJ1-1; D gene ambiguous. The CDR3 is made up of 11 amino acids. V dropped 6 bases and J dropped 11 bases, with 13 bases sitting between them. The CDR3 sequence: CASSLGGVAFF. CDR3 bases: TGTGCCAGCAGCCTCGGTGGGGTCGCTTTCTTT.

The V gene is TRBV6-5, the J gene TRBJ2-2, with a tentative D call TRBD1 (6 bases). Germline V gene lookup returns CDR1 MNHEY and CDR2 SVGAGI. The CDR3 is 16 amino acids. The germline V and J ends were trimmed by 4 bases and 1 base, with 13 bases remaining between them. DNA of the CDR3: TGTGCCAGCAGTTCCAAAGGACAGAGGAACACCGGGGAGCTGTTTTTT. Protein: CASSSKGQRNTGELFF.

This clone was counted a single time. The chain links TRBV7-2 to TRBJ2-7; D is perhaps TRBD2 (6 bases). This CDR3 has 12 amino acids. Germline CDR1 and CDR2: SGHTA and FQGNSA. V lost 7 bases and J 4 bases, leaving 11 bases between the germline ends. The CDR3 DNA sequence: TGTGCCAGCAACCGGGGGAGGTACGAGCAGTACTTC. Translating it yields CASNRGRYEQYF.

V gene TRBV25-1 combines with J gene TRBJ1-3; 8 nucleotides line up with TRBD1. The CDR3 is made up of 17 amino acids. Germline V lookup: CDR1 MGHDK, CDR2 SYGVNS. Losses at the gene ends were 1 base for V and 0 bases for J; bases not matched to a gene: 5. The chain's CDR3 is CASSESGRGPSGNTIYF. CDR3 bases: TGTGCCAGCAGTGAATCCGGCAGGGGGCCCTCTGGAAACACCATATATTTT.

The chain uses TRBV19 and TRBJ2-7; TRBD1 agrees at 7 bases. CDR3 length: 13 amino acids. V dropped 6 bases and J dropped 6; count of bases not matched to a gene: 8. The germline V gene has CDR1 LNHDA and CDR2 SQIVND (reference sequence). CDR3 in DNA: TGTGCCAGTAGAGATTCCAGGGGGTCCGAGCAGTACTTC. This encodes CASRDSRGSEQYF.

This chain uses TRBV6-1 with TRBJ1-2, with 8 positions matching TRBD1. Trimming at V came to 6 bases and at J to 7 bases, leaving 7 bases not matched to a gene. The CDR3 totals 13 residues. Germline V gene sequence: CDR1 MNHNS, CDR2 SASEGT. The CDR3: CASRSTGVSGYTF. The CDR3 region has the DNA TGTGCCAGCAGATCGACAGGGGTTAGTGGCTACACCTTC.

The genes are TRBV7-2 and TRBJ2-1; the D gene is possibly TRBD2 (5 bases). In germline, CDR1 is SGHTA, CDR2 FQGNSA. Trimming took off 3 bases at V and 13 bases at J, with 10 bases between the two ends. The CDR3 runs 11 residues. The CDR3 DNA reads TGTGCCAGCAGCTTGGCTAGCTTCCAGTTCTTC. Translated: CASSLASFQFF.

This chain joins TRBV19 and TRBJ2-5; 10 bases align to TRBD2. V gave up 5 bases and J gave up 0 bases; unmatched junction bases: 6. Germline CDR1 reads LNHDA; CDR2 reads SQIVND (reference sequence). The CDR3 extends over 16 amino acids. The CDR3 spells CASSLRTSGDQETQYF. CDR3 in DNA: TGTGCCAGTAGTTTGCGGACTAGCGGCGACCAAGAGACCCAGTACTTC.

The gene calls are TRBV6-5 and TRBJ1-2; D call uncertain. Germline loops: CDR1 MNHEY, CDR2 SVGAGI. V lost 5 bases to trimming and J lost 7 bases, with 8 bases between them. This CDR3 comprises 11 residues. CDR3 amino acids: CASSPPPGYTF. CDR3 DNA sequence: TGTGCCAGCAGTCCTCCCCCTGGCTACACCTTC.

The chain uses TRBV18 and TRBJ1-2, with 8 bases fitting TRBD1. The V segment lost 6 bases and the J segment 7 bases; nucleotides outside the gene matches: 19. This CDR3 is built from 17 residues. The germline V gene has CDR1 KGHSH and CDR2 LQKENI. CDR3 protein: CASSHGFVGQERSGYTF. CDR3 DNA sequence: TGTGCCAGCTCCCACGGATTCGTGGGACAGGAACGTTCTGGCTACACCTTC.

The J gene is TRBJ1-1, the V gene TRBV21-1. TRBV21-1 is a pseudogene locus. The CDR3 contains 16 residues. Here the CDR3 reads CASAPAERTYNTEAFF. CDR3 DNA sequence: TGTGCCAGCGCCCCAGCGGAAAGGACGTATAACACTGAAGCTTTCTTT.

This clone was recorded once. The chain joins TRBV30 to TRBJ1-1; D unclear. The CDR3 runs to 12 residues. Trimming stripped 0 bases from V and 8 bases from J, with 10 bases between. CDR1 and CDR2 from the germline V gene are GTSNPN and SVGIG (reference sequence). CDR3 sequence reads: CAWSVPKGEAFF. CDR3 sequence (DNA): TGTGCCTGGAGTGTTCCAAAGGGCGAAGCTTTCTTT.